A selection of T cell receptor beta chains follows, all from one sample in a study of shared clonotypes between healthy human individuals. The data were produced by immunoSEQ multiplex PCR, yet TCRdb's version contains in-frame clones alone and is incomplete. The sample lists some 2,100,000 clones, around 95% occurring once. The source material was naive CD4+ T cells sorted from blood. These TCRs come from a man aged 18 to 30 in good health. CDR3s include the opening cysteine and the closing phenylalanine or tryptophan. D genes are given only for firm matches. Part of the rows lack a size; the others show once, few, many or a class for expanded clones.

abundance | d_gene | j_gene | v_gene | CDR3aa | CDR3nt
- | - | TRBJ1-1 | TRBV11-2 | CASSQNRDTGTEAFF | TGTGCCAGCAGCCAAAACCGGGACACTGGCACTGAAGCTTTCTTT
few | - | TRBJ2-7 | TRBV5-6 | CASSFAPGPSYEQYF | TGTGCCAGCAGCTTTGCCCCGGGACCCTCCTACGAGCAGTACTTC
- | TRBD2 | TRBJ2-7 | TRBV5-4 | CASSLPTSGSKQYF | TGTGCCAGCAGCTTGCCGACTAGCGGGAGTAAGCAGTACTTC
- | - | TRBJ2-2 | TRBV5-6 | CASSLMGPTGELFF | TGTGCCAGCAGCTTAATGGGGCCCACCGGGGAGCTGTTTTTT
- | - | TRBJ2-2 | TRBV7-3 | CASSPYGGADGELFF | TGTGCCAGCAGCCCCTACGGCGGGGCGGACGGGGAGCTGTTTTTT
- | - | TRBJ2-3 | TRBV28 | CASSAAGMRTDTQYF | TGTGCCAGCAGTGCTGCAGGGATGCGCACAGATACGCAGTATTTT
once | TRBD2 | TRBJ2-3 | TRBV7-2 | CASSLYQAGGDTQYF | TGTGCCAGCAGCTTATATCAAGCGGGGGGGGATACGCAGTATTTT
- | - | TRBJ1-4 | TRBV2 | CASTRTSTNEKLFF | TGTGCCAGCACGCGGACCTCAACTAATGAAAAACTGTTTTTT
- | TRBD1 | TRBJ2-7 | TRBV4-1 | CASSQVPTGVGYEQYF | TGCGCCAGCAGCCAAGTCCCCACAGGGGTGGGCTACGAGCAGTACTTC
- | - | TRBJ1-2 | TRBV13 | CASSLAQVNYGYTF | TGTGCCAGCAGCTTAGCACAGGTTAACTATGGCTACACCTTC
- | - | TRBJ2-3 | TRBV2 | CASSRNKDTDTQYF | TGTGCCAGCAGTCGGAATAAGGACACAGATACGCAGTATTTT
- | - | TRBJ1-2 | TRBV28 | CASSRQNYGYTF | TGTGCCAGCAGTAGGCAGAACTATGGCTACACCTTC
few | - | TRBJ1-1 | TRBV10-1 | CASSVGGDTEAFF | TGCGCCAGCAGTGTGGGGGGAGACACTGAAGCTTTCTTT
once | TRBD1 | TRBJ1-1 | TRBV7-2 | CASSLVVGTGALNTEAFF | TGTGCCAGCAGCTTAGTTGTCGGGACAGGGGCGCTGAACACTGAAGCTTTCTTT
- | - | TRBJ1-3 | TRBV28 | CASTIGRISGNTIYF | TGTGCCAGCACTATAGGACGGATCTCTGGAAACACCATATATTTT
once | TRBD1 | TRBJ2-7 | TRBV5-1 | CASSYQTGEPSYEQYF | TGCGCCAGCAGCTACCAGACAGGGGAACCCTCCTACGAGCAGTACTTC
- | - | TRBJ1-5 | TRBV2 | CASRTTGFQPQHF | TGTGCCAGCAGAACTACAGGGTTTCAGCCCCAGCATTTT
- | - | TRBJ2-2 | TRBV7-9 | CASSTGLRATGELFF | TGTGCCAGCAGCACTGGACTGCGGGCCACCGGGGAGCTGTTTTTT
- | - | TRBJ2-7 | TRBV30 | CAAGERYEQYF | TGTGCCGCAGGTGAGCGGTACGAGCAGTACTTC
- | - | TRBJ1-1 | TRBV12-5 | CASGPPNRAENTEAFF | TGTGCTAGTGGCCCACCAAACCGGGCCGAGAACACTGAAGCTTTCTTT
- | - | TRBJ2-1 | TRBV5-1 | CASSLVELTYNEQFF | TGCGCCAGCAGCTTGGTTGAACTCACCTACAATGAGCAGTTCTTC
- | TRBD2 | TRBJ2-3 | TRBV7-2 | CASTQRLAGADTQYF | TGTGCCAGCACCCAGAGACTAGCGGGAGCAGATACGCAGTATTTT
once | - | TRBJ1-2 | TRBV4-3 | CASSQDLGLRSGYTF | TGCGCCAGCAGCCAAGATCTCGGACTCCGAAGTGGCTACACCTTC
once | - | TRBJ2-7 | TRBV20-1 | CSASYSDEQYF | TGCAGTGCTAGCTATTCGGACGAGCAGTACTTC
- | - | TRBJ1-2 | TRBV28 | CASSLYSPGNYGYTF | TGTGCCAGCAGTTTATACTCCCCGGGTAACTATGGCTACACCTTC
once | - | TRBJ1-1 | TRBV6-6 | CASRSQNTEAFF | TGTGCCAGCAGGAGTCAGAACACTGAAGCTTTCTTT
- | - | TRBJ2-2 | TRBV7-3 | CASSLSTEAGELFF | TGTGCCAGCAGCTTAAGCACGGAAGCCGGGGAGCTGTTTTTT
- | TRBD1 | TRBJ1-6 | TRBV30 | CAWSAGGRDRVNSPLHF | TGTGCCTGGAGTGCCGGTGGTCGGGACAGGGTTAACTCACCCCTCCACTTT
- | - | TRBJ1-1 | TRBV9 | CASSVGAVVSEAFF | TGTGCCAGCAGCGTAGGGGCGGTGGTCTCTGAAGCTTTCTTT
- | - | TRBJ2-1 | TRBV19 | CASRQASTYNEQFF | TGTGCCAGTAGACAGGCCTCTACCTACAATGAGCAGTTCTTC
- | - | TRBJ2-3 | TRBV27 | CASRTRATDTQYF | TGTGCCAGCAGGACCAGGGCCACAGATACGCAGTATTTT
- | - | TRBJ2-6 | TRBV6-5 | CASSSRVPGANVLTF | TGTGCCAGCAGTTCCCGGGTTCCGGGGGCCAACGTCCTGACTTTC
- | - | TRBJ1-2 | TRBV6-1 | CASSGPEGWRGYTF | TGTGCCAGCAGTGGCCCGGAGGGGTGGAGAGGCTACACCTTC
- | TRBD2 | TRBJ2-7 | TRBV9 | CASSPPGGIYEQYF | TGTGCCAGCAGCCCCCCGGGGGGAATCTACGAGCAGTACTTC
- | - | TRBJ2-3 | TRBV15 | CATSRDPGADTQYF | TGTGCCACCAGCAGAGATCCTGGGGCAGATACGCAGTATTTT
- | TRBD1 | TRBJ1-5 | TRBV6-5 | CASRRTGINNQPQHF | TGTGCCAGCAGACGGACAGGGATCAACAATCAGCCCCAGCATTTT
- | - | TRBJ1-3 | TRBV19 | CASSLSGNTIYF | TGTGCCAGTTCTCTCTCAGGAAACACCATATATTTT
- | - | TRBJ1-1 | TRBV16 | CASSRYPRVAEAFF | TGTGCCAGCAGCCGTTATCCGCGGGTGGCTGAAGCTTTCTTT
- | - | TRBJ1-4 | TRBV7-8 | CASSPRGYTNEKLFF | TGTGCCAGCAGCCCCCGGGGGTACACTAATGAAAAACTGTTTTTT
- | - | TRBJ2-7 | TRBV11-2 | CASSHHRVPYYEQYF | TGTGCCAGCAGCCACCACAGGGTCCCTTACTACGAGCAGTACTTC
- | - | TRBJ1-1 | TRBV29-1 | CSVVKTEAFF | TGCAGCGTTGTGAAGACTGAAGCTTTCTTT
- | - | TRBJ2-7 | TRBV10-3 | CAISDDSYEQYF | TGTGCCATCAGTGATGACTCCTACGAGCAGTACTTC
once | - | TRBJ1-5 | TRBV4-2 | CASSQGLLGLGQPQHF | TGTGCCAGCAGCCAAGGTCTGCTTGGGTTAGGTCAGCCCCAGCATTTT
- | - | TRBJ2-2 | TRBV7-2 | CASSLFPGELFF | TGTGCCAGCAGCTTATTTCCCGGGGAGCTGTTTTTT
- | TRBD2 | TRBJ2-1 | TRBV2 | CASSVGAGGLEQFF | TGTGCCAGCAGTGTTGGAGCGGGGGGCCTTGAGCAGTTCTTC
- | - | TRBJ1-2 | TRBV7-9 | CASSQDSTNYGYTF | TGTGCCAGCAGCCAGGACAGTACTAACTATGGCTACACCTTC
- | TRBD2 | TRBJ2-3 | TRBV7-9 | CASSFGLAGSTDTQYF | TGTGCCAGCAGTTTCGGACTAGCGGGGAGCACAGATACGCAGTATTTT
- | TRBD1 | TRBJ2-5 | TRBV6-1 | CASIMWDREETQYF | TGTGCCAGCATAATGTGGGACAGGGAAGAGACCCAGTACTTC